Shown below are 26 T cell receptor beta chains from a single sample sequenced in a study of cytomegalovirus exposure and HLA in healthy donors. Measured with immunoSEQ multiplex PCR; TCRdb has only the in-frame clones, and not every one. The top ten clones hold 13% of a sample with 200,000 or so clones, 65% to 90% of them seen once. The specimen sequenced was PBMCs. The receptors here all came from a woman under 40 in good health and CMV-seropositive.

This chain uses TRBV30 with TRBJ2-7; TRBD2 matches at 7 bases. The CDR3 extends over 14 amino acids. Trimming cost V 5 bases and J 3 bases; bases outside gene matches: 10. Germline V gene lookup returns CDR1 GTSNPN and CDR2 SVGIG (reference sequence). CDR3 amino acids: CAWSTSKIIYEQYF. Here the CDR3 DNA reads TGTGCCTGGTCGACTAGCAAAATAATCTACGAGCAGTACTTC.

V gene TRBV28 combines with J gene TRBJ1-5, with 7 bases identical to TRBD1. There are 14 residues in the CDR3. V lost 5 bases, J lost 6 bases, and 7 bases stayed unmatched. Germline loops: CDR1 MDHEN, CDR2 SYDVKM. The CDR3 loop is CASSGQDGRQPQHF. CDR3 DNA: TGTGCCAGCAGTGGACAGGACGGGCGTCAGCCCCAGCATTTT.

The J gene is TRBJ2-5, the V gene TRBV19, with 9 bases lining up with TRBD1. The CDR3 has 15 amino acids. CDR1 is LNHDA, CDR2 SQIVND, per germline (reference sequence). The V gene end was trimmed by 4 bases and the J gene end by 4 bases; junction bases not matched to a gene: 7. The DNA for the CDR3 is TGTGCCAGTAGTACCGGGACAGGGCCGGGAGAGACCCAGTACTTC. Its translation is CASSTGTGPGETQYF.

The chain uses TRBV29-1 and TRBJ1-5; 9 bases map to TRBD1. CDR3 length: 17 residues. Germline V gene lookup returns CDR1 SQVTM and CDR2 ANQGSEA. J was trimmed by 1 base and V by 5 bases; bases with no gene match: 12. CDR3 in amino acids: CSVLRPRDRDSNQPQHF. The DNA for the CDR3 is TGCAGCGTTTTAAGGCCCCGGGACAGGGACAGCAATCAGCCCCAGCATTTT.

The J gene is TRBJ1-4, the V gene TRBV27; 8 bases map to TRBD1. CDR1 and CDR2 (germline): MNHEY, SMNVEV (reference sequence). The V segment lost 5 bases and the J segment 5 bases; nucleotides outside the gene matches: 4. The CDR3 extends over 14 amino acids. The CDR3 coding sequence is TGTGCCAGCAGTGCCCGGGACAGGAATGAAAAACTGTTTTTT. It is translated as CASSARDRNEKLFF.

This chain connects TRBV6-5 to TRBJ1-1; D possibly corresponds to TRBD1 (6 bases). There are 11 residues in the CDR3. V lost 6 bases, J lost 6 bases, and 8 bases lay in between. Per germline, CDR1 MNHEY and CDR2 SVGAGI. The CDR3 reads CASSTGSEAFF. The CDR3 DNA reads as TGTGCCAGCAGCACAGGGTCTGAAGCTTTCTTT.

The genes are TRBV30 and TRBJ1-2, with 7 bases that match TRBD1. Per germline, CDR1 GTSNPN and CDR2 SVGIG (reference sequence). V lost 0 bases to trimming and J lost 6 bases; unmatched junction nucleotides: 10. CDR3 length: 15 amino acids. The CDR3 bases are TGTGCCTGGAGTGTACACCCAGGGGGACTTGATGGCTACACCTTC. Its protein is CAWSVHPGGLDGYTF.

In DNA, the CDR3 is TGTGCCAGCAGTGAACAGGTTGAGCAGTACTTC. This codes for CASSEQVEQYF. The V call is TRBV6-1, the J call TRBJ2-7; D gene uncertain. The CDR3 runs 11 residues. Between the trimmed V and J ends, which lost 2 bases and 7 bases, there was a span of 6 bases. Germline-derived CDR1 and CDR2 are MNHNS and SASEGT.

The chain links TRBV5-1 to TRBJ2-7, with 7 bases that match TRBD2. This CDR3 region has 16 residues. From germline, CDR1 is SGHRS and CDR2 YFSETQ. V lost 0 bases to trimming and J lost 0 bases; unmatched junction nucleotides: 6. The CDR3 is CASSLGLGGSSYEQYF. The DNA for the CDR3 is TGCGCCAGCAGCTTGGGCTTGGGCGGGAGCTCCTACGAGCAGTACTTC.

The rearrangement joins TRBV4-2 to TRBJ1-3, with a possible D match to TRBD1 (6 bases). The CDR3 is 18 amino acids. V lost 1 base and J 0 bases, leaving 16 bases between the germline ends. CDR1 is LGHNA and CDR2 is YNFKEQ in the germline V gene. CDR3: CASSQVRFRDNSGNTIYF. CDR3 coding DNA: TGTGCCAGCAGCCAAGTACGATTCCGGGACAACTCTGGAAACACCATATATTTT.

The chain uses TRBV16 and TRBJ2-2; 7 bases agree with TRBD2. Losses at the gene ends were 2 bases for V and 4 bases for J; bases not matched to a gene: 4. The CDR3 runs to 15 residues. Germline CDR1 reads KGHSY; CDR2 reads FQNENV. The DNA for the CDR3 is TGTGCCAGCAGCCAAACTAGCGAGTTCACCGGGGAGCTGTTTTTT. It is translated as CASSQTSEFTGELFF.

The rearrangement links TRBV7-3 to TRBJ2-3, with 9 nucleotides matching TRBD2. With V trimmed by 5 bases and J by 4 bases, 10 bases remained unmatched. There are 16 residues in the CDR3. The germline V gene encodes CDR1 SGHTA and CDR2 FQGTGA. The CDR3 DNA reads as TGTGCCAGCAGCCTAAGGGCGGGAGGGGAGCCAGATACGCAGTATTTT. The encoded protein is CASSLRAGGEPDTQYF.

A single count supports this clone. The rearrangement joins TRBV27 to TRBJ1-1; 8 nucleotides agree with TRBD1. The CDR3 has 14 amino acids. The junction had 7 bases not matched to a gene; V was cut back by 6 bases and J by 4 bases. Germline loops: CDR1 MNHEY, CDR2 SMNVEV (reference sequence). CDR3 amino acids: CASRLQGGVTEAFF. DNA for the CDR3: TGTGCCAGCAGGTTACAGGGGGGCGTCACTGAAGCTTTCTTT.

The rearrangement links TRBV5-6 to TRBJ1-2, with no clear D. CDR3 length: 14 residues. Germline V gene lookup returns CDR1 SGHDT and CDR2 YYEEEE. Trimming cost V 2 bases and J 0 bases, with 8 bases left between them. CDR3 nucleotide sequence: TGTGCCAGCAGCTTCATAGACACTAACTATGGCTACACCTTC. This sequence encodes CASSFIDTNYGYTF.

The gene calls are TRBV6-5 and TRBJ1-2, with 7 bases matching TRBD1. Germline V gene sequence: CDR1 MNHEY, CDR2 SVGAGI. This CDR3 spans 14 amino acids. V was clipped by 2 bases and J by 5 bases; unmatched bases: 5. CDR3 nucleotide sequence: TGTGCCAGCAGTTACCGCCAGGGGGGTTATGGCTACACCTTC. It specifies CASSYRQGGYGYTF.

The rearrangement uses TRBV20-1 and TRBJ2-7; D possibly corresponds to TRBD1 (5 bases). Germline CDR1 is DFQATT and CDR2 is SNEGSKA (reference sequence). This CDR3 comprises 11 residues. Trimming took off 0 bases at V and 6 bases at J, with 6 bases between the two ends. In DNA, the CDR3 is TGCAGTGCTAGAGAAGACAGCGAGCAGTACTTC. It codes for CSAREDSEQYF.

The V call is TRBV5-1, the J call TRBJ2-5; 9 bases line up with TRBD2. The CDR3 sequence is 15 residues long. J was trimmed by 5 bases and V by 4 bases; bases with no gene match: 9. CDR1 is SGHRS, CDR2 YFSETQ, per germline. The CDR3 DNA reads TGCGCCAGCAGCCGGCAGGGCGGGAGGGGGGAGACCCAGTACTTC. This sequence encodes CASSRQGGRGETQYF.

This clone was recorded only once. The V gene is TRBV9, the J gene TRBJ2-1; no firm D call. Trimming shortened V by 3 bases and J by 6 bases, and 19 bases separated the two germline ends. CDR1 is SGDLS and CDR2 is YYNGEE in the germline V gene. The CDR3 is 16 amino acids. The CDR3 DNA reads as TGTGCCAGCAGCGCCGACTCGCCGTCGAGCTTCAATGAGCAGTTCTTC. As protein: CASSADSPSSFNEQFF.

This chain joins TRBV9 and TRBJ2-3; weak D call: TRBD2 (6 bases). Between the trimmed V and J ends, which lost 0 bases and 0 bases, there was a span of 8 bases. Germline assignment: CDR1 SGDLS and CDR2 YYNGEE. This CDR3 spans 15 amino acids. The CDR3 sequence: CASSVAGTSTDTQYF. In nucleotides, the CDR3 is TGTGCCAGCAGCGTAGCGGGGACTAGCACAGATACGCAGTATTTT.

V gene TRBV4-2 combines with J gene TRBJ1-2; D is perhaps TRBD1 (6 bases). The germline V gene has CDR1 LGHNA and CDR2 YNFKEQ. CDR3 length equals 15 residues. The V gene lost 0 bases and the J gene lost 5 bases, with 13 bases spanning the gap. CDR3 DNA: TGTGCCAGCAGCCAAGATCGAGGCAGGGGTTATGGCTACACCTTC. This codes for CASSQDRGRGYGYTF.

The chain has TRBV6-5 and TRBJ1-1; the match to TRBD1 covers 9 bases. Germline trimming cut 5 bases from V and 1 base from J; bases unmatched to any gene: 2. Germline CDR1 MNHEY, CDR2 SVGAGI. CDR3 size: 14 residues. CDR3 residues: CASSEGQGNTEAFF. Written as DNA, the CDR3 is TGTGCCAGCAGTGAGGGACAGGGGAACACTGAAGCTTTCTTT.

This rearrangement joins TRBV28 to TRBJ2-1; 15 bases are shared with TRBD2. The germline gives CDR1 MDHEN, CDR2 SYDVKM. The V segment lost 3 bases and the J segment 10 bases; nucleotides outside the gene matches: 7. The CDR3 loop spans 16 amino acids. This CDR3 is CASSFRTSGRADEQFF. As DNA, the CDR3 is TGTGCCAGCAGTTTTCGGACTAGCGGGAGGGCCGACGAGCAGTTCTTC.

This sequence joins TRBV4-1 and TRBJ2-7; 8 bases agree with TRBD2. CDR3 length: 15 amino acids. V lost 4 bases, J lost 0 bases, and 5 bases stayed unmatched. Germline values: CDR1 MGHRA, CDR2 YSYEKL. CDR3 DNA: TGCGCCAGCAGCCCTACTAGCGGAAGCTCCTACGAGCAGTACTTC. It translates to CASSPTSGSSYEQYF.

The rearrangement joins TRBV6-5 to TRBJ2-7; 12 bases are a match to TRBD1. The CDR3 runs to 14 residues. Per the germline V gene, CDR1 is MNHEY and CDR2 is SVGAGI. V lost 7 bases to trimming and J lost 3 bases; unmatched junction nucleotides: 4. CDR3 DNA: TGTGCCAGCAAGGGACAGGGGGCCCTCTACGAGCAGTACTTC. Translating gives CASKGQGALYEQYF.

The chain recombines TRBV5-1 with TRBJ2-7, with 13 bases that match TRBD2. After removal of 2 bases from V and 2 bases from J, the junction contained 7 bases not matched to a gene. The CDR3 has 17 amino acids. The germline V gene encodes CDR1 SGHRS and CDR2 YFSETQ. The CDR3 bases are TGCGCCAGCAGCTTAGGGACTAGCGGGACTGTGGCCTACGAGCAGTACTTC. Translation: CASSLGTSGTVAYEQYF.

The chain carries TRBV19 and TRBJ1-2; D is ambiguous. CDR1 LNHDA and CDR2 SQIVND come from the germline V gene (reference sequence). Trimming cost V 8 bases and J 6 bases, with 7 bases left between them. The CDR3 extends over 10 amino acids. Here the CDR3 DNA reads TGTGCCAGTGGTCGGGATGGCTACACCTTC. Protein product: CASGRDGYTF. The whole variable domain, filled in from reference TRBV19 and TRBJ1-2, reads DGGITQSPKYLFRKEGQNVTLSCEQNLNHDAMYWYRQDPGQGLRLIYYSQIVNDFQKGDIAEGYSVSREKKESFPLTVTSAQKNPTAFYLCASGRDGYTFGSGTRLTVV.